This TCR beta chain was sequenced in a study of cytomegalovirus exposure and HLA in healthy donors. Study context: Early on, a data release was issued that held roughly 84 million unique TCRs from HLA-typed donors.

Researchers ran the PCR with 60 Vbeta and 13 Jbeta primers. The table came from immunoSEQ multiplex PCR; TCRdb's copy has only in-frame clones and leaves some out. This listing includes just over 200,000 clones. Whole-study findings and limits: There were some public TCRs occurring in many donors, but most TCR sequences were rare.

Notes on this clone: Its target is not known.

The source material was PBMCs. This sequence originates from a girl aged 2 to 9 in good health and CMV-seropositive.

As DNA, the CDR3 is TGTGCCAGCAGTTCCCCCCCGCAGACTAATGAGCAGTTCTTC. Translation gives CASSSPPQTNEQFF. V and J are TRBV27 and TRBJ2-1; D is ambiguous. This CDR3 has 14 amino acids. V was trimmed by 4 bases and J by 7 bases, leaving 14 bases between them. In germline, CDR1 is MNHEY, CDR2 SMNVEV (reference sequence).